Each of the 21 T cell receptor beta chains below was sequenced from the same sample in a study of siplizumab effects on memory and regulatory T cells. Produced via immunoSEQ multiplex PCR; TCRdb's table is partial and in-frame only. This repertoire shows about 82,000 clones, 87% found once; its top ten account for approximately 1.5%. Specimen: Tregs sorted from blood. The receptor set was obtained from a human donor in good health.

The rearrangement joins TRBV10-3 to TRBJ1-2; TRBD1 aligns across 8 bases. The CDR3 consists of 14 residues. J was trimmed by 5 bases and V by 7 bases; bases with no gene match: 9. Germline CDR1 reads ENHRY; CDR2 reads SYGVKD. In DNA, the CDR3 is TGTGCCATCAACCAGGGGGCCCTGGAGTATGGCTACACCTTC. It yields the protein CAINQGALEYGYTF.

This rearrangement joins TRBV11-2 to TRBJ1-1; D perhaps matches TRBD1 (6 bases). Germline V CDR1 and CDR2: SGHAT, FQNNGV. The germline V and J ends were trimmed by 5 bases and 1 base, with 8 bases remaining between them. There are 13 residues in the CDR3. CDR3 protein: CASSRGGNTEAFF. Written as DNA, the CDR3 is TGTGCCAGCAGCAGGGGGGGGAACACTGAAGCTTTCTTT. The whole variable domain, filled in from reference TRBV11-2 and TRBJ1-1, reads EAGVAQSPRYKIIEKRQSVAFWCNPISGHATLYWYQQILGQGPKLLIQFQNNGVVDDSQLPKDRFSAERLKGVDSTLKIQPAKLEDSAVYLCASSRGGNTEAFFGQGTRLTVV.

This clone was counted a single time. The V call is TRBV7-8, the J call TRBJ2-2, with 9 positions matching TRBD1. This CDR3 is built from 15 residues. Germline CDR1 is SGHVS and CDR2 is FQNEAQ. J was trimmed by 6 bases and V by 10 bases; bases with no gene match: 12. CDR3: CATTSQTGGPGELFF. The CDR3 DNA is TGTGCCACCACGTCCCAGACAGGGGGTCCCGGGGAGCTGTTTTTT.

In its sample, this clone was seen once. The CDR3 DNA sequence: TGTGCCAGCAGCTTACAAAGTAGCAATCAGCCCCAGCATTTT. Amino acids: CASSLQSSNQPQHF. The chain combines TRBV11-2 with TRBJ1-5; D is uncertain. The CDR3 runs to 14 residues. CDR1 is SGHAT and CDR2 is FQNNGV in the germline V gene. V lost 2 bases and J lost 0, with 5 bases in between.

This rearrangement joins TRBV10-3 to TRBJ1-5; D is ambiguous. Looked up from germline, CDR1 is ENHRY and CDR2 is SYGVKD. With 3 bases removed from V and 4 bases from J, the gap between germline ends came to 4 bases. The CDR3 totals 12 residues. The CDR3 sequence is CAISDINQPQHF. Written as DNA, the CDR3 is TGTGCCATCAGTGACATAAATCAGCCCCAGCATTTT.

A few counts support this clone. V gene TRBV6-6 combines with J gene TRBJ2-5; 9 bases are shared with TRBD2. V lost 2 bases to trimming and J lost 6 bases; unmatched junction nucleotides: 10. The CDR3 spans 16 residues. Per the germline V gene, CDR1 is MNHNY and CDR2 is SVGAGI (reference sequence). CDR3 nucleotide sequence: TGTGCCAGCAGTTACCCCACGACTAGCGGAATGCAGACCCAGTACTTC. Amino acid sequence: CASSYPTTSGMQTQYF.

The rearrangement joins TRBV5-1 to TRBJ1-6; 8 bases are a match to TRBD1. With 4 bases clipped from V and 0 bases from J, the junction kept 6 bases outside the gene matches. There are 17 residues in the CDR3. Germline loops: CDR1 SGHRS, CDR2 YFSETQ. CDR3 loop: CASSLGTGSSYNSPLHF. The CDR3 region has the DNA TGCGCCAGCAGCCTGGGGACAGGCAGCTCCTATAATTCACCCCTCCACTTT.

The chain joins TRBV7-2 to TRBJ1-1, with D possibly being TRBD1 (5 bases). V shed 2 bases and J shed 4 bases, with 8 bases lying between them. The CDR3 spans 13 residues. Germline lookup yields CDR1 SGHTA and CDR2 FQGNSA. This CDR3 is CASSLQGATEAFF. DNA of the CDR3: TGTGCCAGCAGCTTACAGGGAGCCACTGAAGCTTTCTTT.

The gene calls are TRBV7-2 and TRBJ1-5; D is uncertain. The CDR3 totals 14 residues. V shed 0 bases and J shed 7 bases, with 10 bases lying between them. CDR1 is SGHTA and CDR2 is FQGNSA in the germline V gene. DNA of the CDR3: TGTGCCAGCAGCTTAGCTGGGAGAGAGCAGCCCCAGCATTTT. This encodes CASSLAGREQPQHF.

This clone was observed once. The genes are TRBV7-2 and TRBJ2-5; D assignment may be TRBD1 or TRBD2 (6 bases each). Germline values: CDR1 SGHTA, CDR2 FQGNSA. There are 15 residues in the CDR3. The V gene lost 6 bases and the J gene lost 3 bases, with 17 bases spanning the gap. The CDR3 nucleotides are TGTGCCAGCAGAATCGGGGGCGGGAACGAAGAGACCCAGTACTTC. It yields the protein CASRIGGGNEETQYF.

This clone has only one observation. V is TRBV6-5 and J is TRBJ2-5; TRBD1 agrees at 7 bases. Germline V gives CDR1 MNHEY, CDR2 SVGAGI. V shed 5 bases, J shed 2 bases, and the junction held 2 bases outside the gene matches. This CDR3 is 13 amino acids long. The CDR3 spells CASSPRGQETQYF. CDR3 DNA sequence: TGTGCCAGCAGTCCCAGGGGGCAAGAGACCCAGTACTTC.

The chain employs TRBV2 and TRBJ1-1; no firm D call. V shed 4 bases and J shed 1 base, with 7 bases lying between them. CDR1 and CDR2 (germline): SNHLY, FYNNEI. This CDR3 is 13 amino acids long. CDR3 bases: TGTGCCAGCAGTGCCCAGGAGAACACTGAAGCTTTCTTT. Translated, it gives CASSAQENTEAFF.

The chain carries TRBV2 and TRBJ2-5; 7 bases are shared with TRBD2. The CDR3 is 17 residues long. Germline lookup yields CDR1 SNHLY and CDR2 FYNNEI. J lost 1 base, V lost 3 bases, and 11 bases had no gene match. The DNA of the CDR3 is TGTGCCAGCAGTGAGCTCCTTTTAACTAGCGCCCAAGAGACCCAGTACTTC. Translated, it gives CASSELLLTSAQETQYF.

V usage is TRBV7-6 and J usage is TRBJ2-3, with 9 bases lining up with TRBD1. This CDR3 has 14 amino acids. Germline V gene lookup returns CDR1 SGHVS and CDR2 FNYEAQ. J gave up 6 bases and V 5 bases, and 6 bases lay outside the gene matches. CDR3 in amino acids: CASSTQGAGDTQYF. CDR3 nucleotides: TGTGCCAGCAGCACACAGGGGGCGGGGGATACGCAGTATTTT. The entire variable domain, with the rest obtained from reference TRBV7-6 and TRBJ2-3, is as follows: GAGVSQSPRYKVTKRGQDVALRCDPISGHVSLYWYRQALGQGPEFLTYFNYEAQQDKSGLPNDRFSAERPEGSISTLTIQRTEQRDSAMYRCASSTQGAGDTQYFGPGTRLTVL.

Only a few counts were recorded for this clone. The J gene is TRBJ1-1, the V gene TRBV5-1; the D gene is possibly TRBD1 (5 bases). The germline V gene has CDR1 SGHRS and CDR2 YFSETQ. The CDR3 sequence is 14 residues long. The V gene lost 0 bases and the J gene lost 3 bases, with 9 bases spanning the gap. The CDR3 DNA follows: TGCGCCAGCAGCTTGGCTTCGGGACACACTGAAGCTTTCTTT. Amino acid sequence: CASSLASGHTEAFF.

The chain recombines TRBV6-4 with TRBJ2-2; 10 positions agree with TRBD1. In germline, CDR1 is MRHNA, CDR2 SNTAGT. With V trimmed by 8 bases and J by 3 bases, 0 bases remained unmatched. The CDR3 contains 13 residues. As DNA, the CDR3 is TGTGCCAGCGGGACAGGGGACACCGGGGAGCTGTTTTTT. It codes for CASGTGDTGELFF.

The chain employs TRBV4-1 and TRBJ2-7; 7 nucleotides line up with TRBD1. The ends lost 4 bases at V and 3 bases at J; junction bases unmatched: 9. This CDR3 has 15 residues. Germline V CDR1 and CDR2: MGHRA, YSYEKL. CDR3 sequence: CASSRQGPGNYEQYF. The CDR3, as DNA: TGCGCCAGCAGCCGACAGGGCCCAGGGAACTACGAGCAGTACTTC.

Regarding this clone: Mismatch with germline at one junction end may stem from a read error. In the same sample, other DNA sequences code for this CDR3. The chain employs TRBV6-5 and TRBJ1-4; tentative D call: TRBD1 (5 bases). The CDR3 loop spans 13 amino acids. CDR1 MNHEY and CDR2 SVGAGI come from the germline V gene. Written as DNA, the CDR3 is TGCGCCAGCAGTTACAGGCAGAATGAAAAACTGTTTTTT. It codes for CASSYRQNEKLFF.

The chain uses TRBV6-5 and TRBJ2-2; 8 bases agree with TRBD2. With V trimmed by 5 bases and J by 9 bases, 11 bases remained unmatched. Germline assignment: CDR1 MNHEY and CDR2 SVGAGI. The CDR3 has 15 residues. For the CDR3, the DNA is TGTGCCAGCAGTACAGGGACTAGTGGGGGCCGGGAGCTGTTTTTT. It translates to CASSTGTSGGRELFF.

DNA of the CDR3: TGTGCCAGCAGGAAGACAGTTACTCAGCCCCAGCATTTT. This translates into CASRKTVTQPQHF. This chain uses TRBV28 with TRBJ1-5; weak D call: TRBD1 (5 bases). Germline-derived CDR1 and CDR2 are MDHEN and SYDVKM. The CDR3 is 13 amino acids. V was cut by 6 bases and J by 6 bases, with 12 bases left in between. Full variable domain (remainder filled in from reference TRBV28 and TRBJ1-5): DVKVTQSSRYLVKRTGEKVFLECVQDMDHENMFWYRQDPGLGLRLIYFSYDVKMKEKGDIPEGYSVSREKKERFSLILESASTNQTSMYLCASRKTVTQPQHFGDGTRLSIL.

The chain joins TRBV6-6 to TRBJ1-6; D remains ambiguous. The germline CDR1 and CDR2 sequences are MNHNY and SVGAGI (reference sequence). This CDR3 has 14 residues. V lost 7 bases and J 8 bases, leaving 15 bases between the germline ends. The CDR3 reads CASTRSLGDSPLHF. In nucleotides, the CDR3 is TGTGCCAGCACCAGGTCCCTTGGGGATTCACCCCTCCACTTT.